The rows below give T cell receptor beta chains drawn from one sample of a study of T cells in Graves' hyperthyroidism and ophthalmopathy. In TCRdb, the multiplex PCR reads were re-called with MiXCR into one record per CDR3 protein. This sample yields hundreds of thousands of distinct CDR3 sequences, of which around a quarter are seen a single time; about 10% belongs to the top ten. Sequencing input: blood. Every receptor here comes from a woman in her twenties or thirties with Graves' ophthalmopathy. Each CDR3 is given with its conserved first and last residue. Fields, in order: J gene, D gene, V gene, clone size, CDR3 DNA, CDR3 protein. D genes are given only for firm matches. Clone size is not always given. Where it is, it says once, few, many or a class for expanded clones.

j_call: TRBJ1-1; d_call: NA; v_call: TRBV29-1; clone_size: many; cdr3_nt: TGCAGCGTTGAAAGGCAGGGTGGGACTGAAGCTTTCTTT; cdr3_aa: CSVERQGGTEAFF
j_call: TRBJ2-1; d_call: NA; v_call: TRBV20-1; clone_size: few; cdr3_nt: TGCAGTGCTAGCCCCCCTCGAGCGCGGATCTACAATGAGCAGTTCTTC; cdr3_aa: CSASPPRARIYNEQFF
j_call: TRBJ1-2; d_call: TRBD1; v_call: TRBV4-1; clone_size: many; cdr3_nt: TGCGCCAGCAGCCAAGCCATCTTAAGGGGGCAGGACGCTAACTATGGCTACACCTTC; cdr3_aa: CASSQAILRGQDANYGYTF
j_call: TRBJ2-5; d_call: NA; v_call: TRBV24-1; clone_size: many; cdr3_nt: TGTGCCACCAGTGAGCCGGTTGGGTACCAAGAGACCCAGTACTTC; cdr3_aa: CATSEPVGYQETQYF
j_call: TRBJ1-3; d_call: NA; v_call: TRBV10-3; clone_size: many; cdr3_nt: TGTGCCATCAGTGACGCCAGGTCTGGAAACACCATATATTTT; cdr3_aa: CAISDARSGNTIYF
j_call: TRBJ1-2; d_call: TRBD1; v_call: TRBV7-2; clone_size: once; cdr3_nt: TGTGCCAGCAGCTTAACCCCACAGGGGAATGGCTACACCTTC; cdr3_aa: CASSLTPQGNGYTF
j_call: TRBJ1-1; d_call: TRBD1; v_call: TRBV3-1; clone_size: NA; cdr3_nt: TGTGCCAGCACCAAGGGACAGGGTGCCACTGAAGCTTTCTTT; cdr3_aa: CASTKGQGATEAFF
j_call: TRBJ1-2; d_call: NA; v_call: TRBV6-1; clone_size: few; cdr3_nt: TGTGCCAGCCGCTGGGGGGGCGCTGACTATGGCTACACCTTC; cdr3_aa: CASRWGGADYGYTF
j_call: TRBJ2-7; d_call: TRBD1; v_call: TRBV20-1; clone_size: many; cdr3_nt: TGCAGTGCTTGGGGGACAGGATCCCAAGGGAGCCACGAGCAGTACTTC; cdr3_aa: CSAWGTGSQGSHEQYF
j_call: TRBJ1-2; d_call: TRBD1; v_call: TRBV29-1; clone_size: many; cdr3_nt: TGCAGCGCCGACACCGGGACAGGGGACTATGGCTACACCTTC; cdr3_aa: CSADTGTGDYGYTF
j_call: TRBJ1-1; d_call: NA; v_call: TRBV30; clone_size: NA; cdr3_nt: TGTGCCTGGAATGATGGAGGGAACACTGAAGCTTTCTTT; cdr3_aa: CAWNDGGNTEAFF
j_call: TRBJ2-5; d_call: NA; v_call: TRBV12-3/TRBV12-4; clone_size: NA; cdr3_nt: TGTGCCAGCAGTTCGGCCAGGGGATGGGAGACCCAGTACTTC; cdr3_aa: CASSSARGWETQYF
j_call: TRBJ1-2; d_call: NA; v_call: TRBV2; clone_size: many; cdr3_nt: TGTGCCAGCAGTGATTACTCAAGAGGGAAAGGCTACACCTTC; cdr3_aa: CASSDYSRGKGYTF
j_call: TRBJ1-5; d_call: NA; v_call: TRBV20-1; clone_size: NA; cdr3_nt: TGCAGTGCTCGGGCGGGGGGCGGATGGAGCAATCAGCCCCAGCATTTT; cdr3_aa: CSARAGGGWSNQPQHF
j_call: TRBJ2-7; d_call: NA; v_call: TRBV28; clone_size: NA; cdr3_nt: TGTGCCAGCAGTAGTCAGATCGGGGGCTACCCCTACGAGCAGTACTTC; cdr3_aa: CASSSQIGGYPYEQYF
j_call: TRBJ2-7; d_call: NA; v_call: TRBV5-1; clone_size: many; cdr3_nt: TGCGCCAGCAGCCCACAGGGTACCGACGAGCAGTACTTC; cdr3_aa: CASSPQGTDEQYF
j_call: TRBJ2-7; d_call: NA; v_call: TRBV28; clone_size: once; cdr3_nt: TGTGCCAGCACGGACATCGGCTCCTACGAGCAGTACTTC; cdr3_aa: CASTDIGSYEQYF
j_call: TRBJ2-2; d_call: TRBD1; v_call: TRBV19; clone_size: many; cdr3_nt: TGTGCCAGTCAGAACGGACAGGCCACCACCGGGGAGCTGTTTTTT; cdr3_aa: CASQNGQATTGELFF
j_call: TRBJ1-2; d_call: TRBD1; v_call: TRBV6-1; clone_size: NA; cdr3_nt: TGTGCCAGCAAGGAGGACAGGGACTATGGCTACACCTTC; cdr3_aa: CASKEDRDYGYTF
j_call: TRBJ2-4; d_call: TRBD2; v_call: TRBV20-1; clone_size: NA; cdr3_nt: TGCAGTGCTAGAGATTTAACGGCGGGAGACATTCAGTACTTC; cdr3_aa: CSARDLTAGDIQYF
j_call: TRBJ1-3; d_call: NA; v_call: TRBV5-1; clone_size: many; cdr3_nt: TGCGCCAGCAGCCCCTTAATCACTAGCTCTGGAAACACCATATATTTT; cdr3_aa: CASSPLITSSGNTIYF
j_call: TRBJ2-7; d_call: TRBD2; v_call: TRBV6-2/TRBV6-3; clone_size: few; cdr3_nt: TGTGCCAGCAGACGGTCAGAGATAACTCCTATTGGGGGGGACTACGAGCAGTACTTC; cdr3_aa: CASRRSEITPIGGDYEQYF
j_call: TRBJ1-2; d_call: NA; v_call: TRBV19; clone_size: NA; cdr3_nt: TGTGCCAGTAGTAGAGGGGTATATGGCTACACCTTC; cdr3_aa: CASSRGVYGYTF
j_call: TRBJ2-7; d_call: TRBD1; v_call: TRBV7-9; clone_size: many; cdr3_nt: TGTGCCAGCAGCTTACCGACAGGGTATCTGCAGTACTTC; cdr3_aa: CASSLPTGYLQYF
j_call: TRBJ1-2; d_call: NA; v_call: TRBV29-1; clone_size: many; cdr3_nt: TGCAGCGTTACCACGAGCCCTGATTTCGGCGGCTACACCTTC; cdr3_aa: CSVTTSPDFGGYTF
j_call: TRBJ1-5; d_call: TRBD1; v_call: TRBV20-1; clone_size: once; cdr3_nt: TGCAGTGCTAGGGAGACAGGGAGAGAATATGGCAATCAGCCCCAGCATTTT; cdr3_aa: CSARETGREYGNQPQHF
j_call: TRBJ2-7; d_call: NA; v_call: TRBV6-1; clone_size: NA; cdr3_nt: TGTGCCAGCAGTGAAGCGGACTCCCTCTACGAGCAGTACTTC; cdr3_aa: CASSEADSLYEQYF
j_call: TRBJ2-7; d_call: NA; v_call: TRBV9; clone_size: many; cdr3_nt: TGTGCCAGCAGCGTAGGCGGATCCGCCTACGAGCAGTACTTC; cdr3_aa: CASSVGGSAYEQYF
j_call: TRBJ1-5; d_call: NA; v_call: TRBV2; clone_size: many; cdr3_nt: TGTGCCAGCAGTGCAAGGGAGGGCTATAGCAATCAGCCCCAGCATTTT; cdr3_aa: CASSAREGYSNQPQHF
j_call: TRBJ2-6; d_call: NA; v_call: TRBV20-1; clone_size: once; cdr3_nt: TGCAGTGCTAGAGAGAGGACTGGGGCCAACGTCCTGACTTTC; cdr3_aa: CSARERTGANVLTF
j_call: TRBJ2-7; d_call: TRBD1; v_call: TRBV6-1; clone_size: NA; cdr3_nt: TGTGCCAGCAGACAGGGGGGTACCTACGAGCAGTACTTC; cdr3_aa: CASRQGGTYEQYF
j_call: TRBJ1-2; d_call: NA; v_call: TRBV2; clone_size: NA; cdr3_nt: TGTGCCAGCAGTGAGGGGGGTCCCTCCTATGGCTACACCTTC; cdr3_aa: CASSEGGPSYGYTF
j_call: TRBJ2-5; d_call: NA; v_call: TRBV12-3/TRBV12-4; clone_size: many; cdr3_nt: TGTGCCAGCAGCCTCGGCGGGCTGACCCAAGAGACCCAGTACTTC; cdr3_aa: CASSLGGLTQETQYF
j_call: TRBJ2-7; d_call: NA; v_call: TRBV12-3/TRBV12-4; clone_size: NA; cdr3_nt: TGTGCCAGCAATAGGGGGGGGTTCGACGAGCAGTACTTC; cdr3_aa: CASNRGGFDEQYF
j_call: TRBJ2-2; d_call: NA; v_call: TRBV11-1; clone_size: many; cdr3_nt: TGTGCCAGCAGCTTAGCGACTAGTCTCACCGGGGAGCTGTTTTTT; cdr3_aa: CASSLATSLTGELFF
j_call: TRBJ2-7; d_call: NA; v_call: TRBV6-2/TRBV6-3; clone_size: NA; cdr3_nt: TGTGCCAGCAGTTACTCAGCAAGAGGGGAGCAGTACTTC; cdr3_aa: CASSYSARGEQYF
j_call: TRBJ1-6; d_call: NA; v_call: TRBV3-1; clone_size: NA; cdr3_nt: TGTGCCAGCAGCTACGGACAACTTATTAATTCACCCCTCCACTTT; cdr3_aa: CASSYGQLINSPLHF
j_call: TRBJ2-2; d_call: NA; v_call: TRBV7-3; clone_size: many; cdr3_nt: TGTGCCAGCAGTCGGGGCCTGGGCACCGGGGAGCTGTTTTTT; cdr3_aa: CASSRGLGTGELFF
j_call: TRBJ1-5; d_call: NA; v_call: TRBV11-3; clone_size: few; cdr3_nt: TGTGCCAGCAGCTCCTCCCCAAGGGCAGGTCAGCCCCAGCATTTT; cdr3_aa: CASSSSPRAGQPQHF
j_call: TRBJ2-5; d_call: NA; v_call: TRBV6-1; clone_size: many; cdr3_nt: TGTGCCAGCAGTCCGGGACGGCCACAAGAGACCCAGTACTTC; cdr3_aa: CASSPGRPQETQYF